The TCR beta chain described here comes from a study of T cells in Graves' hyperthyroidism and ophthalmopathy. V dropped 2 bases and J dropped 2 bases, with 13 bases sitting between them. CDR3 size: 16 residues. Germline-derived CDR1 and CDR2 are MDHEN and SYDVKM. This clonotype was detected many times. There were TCR beta CDR3 regions amplified from RNA transcripts. During a first-round RT-PCR of the TCR CDR3, the HTBI primer set was used. MiXCR, applied by TCRdb to the multiplex PCR reads, yields one record per CDR3 protein. The table lists under 650,000 distinct CDR3 sequences, around 15% of them singletons.

The receptor's source is a woman aged 30 to 39 with Graves' hyperthyroidism. The genes are TRBV28 and TRBJ2-1, with a possible D match to TRBD2 (6 bases). Specimen: blood. The CDR3 spells CASSLLGGNTYNEQFF. Here the CDR3 DNA reads TGTGCCAGCAGTTTACTTGGCGGGAACACCTACAATGAGCAGTTCTTC.